A single sample gave rise to the 25 T cell receptor beta chains below, sequenced in a study of T cell responses to AZD1222 COVID-19 vaccine. TCRdb's copy holds only in-frame clones and misses some; the assay was immunoSEQ multiplex PCR. Of 100,000 to 120,000 clones in the sample, 80% to 95% were seen once. The sample consisted of peripheral blood, taken 28 days after the second AZD1222 dose. The receptors here all came from an adult who received the AZD1222 COVID-19 vaccine.

V and J are TRBV18 and TRBJ1-6; D ambiguous. In germline, CDR1 is KGHSH, CDR2 LQKENI. The CDR3 runs 15 residues. Trimming took 4 bases from V and 10 from J, leaving 17 bases between them. The CDR3 loop is CASSLTPGSMSPLHF. DNA for the CDR3: TGTGCCAGCTCACTAACCCCGGGCTCCATGTCACCCCTCCACTTT.

This clone was seen a single time. The chain combines TRBV21-1 with TRBJ2-7; the D call in the table, TRBD2, was not verified against the DNA. TRBV21-1 is described as a pseudogene. This CDR3 spans 17 amino acids. The DNA for the CDR3 is TGTGCCAGCAGCAAAGCCTGGACTAGCGGGGGGGTCTGCGAGCAGTACTTC. Its protein is CASSKAWTSGGVCEQYF.

The chain recombines TRBV29-1 with TRBJ2-3, with D uncertain. Germline V lookup: CDR1 SQVTM, CDR2 ANQGSEA. With 2 bases removed from V and 0 bases from J, the gap between germline ends came to 15 bases. The CDR3 has 16 amino acids. The CDR3 here is CSVEPTTRASTDTQYF. Written as DNA, the CDR3 is TGCAGCGTTGAACCCACAACCCGGGCTAGCACAGATACGCAGTATTTT.

V and J are TRBV12-5 and TRBJ2-7, with D perhaps TRBD2 (6 bases). V lost 4 bases, J lost 2 bases, and 12 bases lay in between. There are 14 residues in the CDR3. Germline V gene data show CDR1 as LGHNT and CDR2 as FRNRAP. CDR3 in amino acids: CASGSPGLTYEQYF. The CDR3, as DNA: TGTGCTAGTGGTTCCCCGGGACTGACCTACGAGCAGTACTTC.

This sequence joins TRBV6-1 and TRBJ1-4; D might be TRBD1 (5 bases). The V end lost 2 bases, the J end lost 6 bases, and 16 bases lay between the germline ends. The CDR3 is made up of 16 amino acids. CDR1 and CDR2 (germline): MNHNS, SASEGT. Here the CDR3 DNA reads TGTGCCAGCAGTGAATTAGTGGGACGAAGGGATGAAAAACTGTTTTTT. Its translation: CASSELVGRRDEKLFF.

In DNA, the CDR3 is TGCGCCAGCAGCTTGGGTGGAGAGAACAATGAGCAGTTCTTC. Translated: CASSLGGENNEQFF. V is TRBV5-1 and J is TRBJ2-1; no clear D. Between the trimmed V and J ends, which lost 0 bases and 5 bases, there was a span of 9 bases. This CDR3 is built from 14 residues. Germline CDR1 reads SGHRS; CDR2 reads YFSETQ.

This clone was counted a few times. This chain joins TRBV7-2 and TRBJ2-5; perhaps TRBD2 as D (6 bases). The germline CDR1 and CDR2 sequences are SGHTA and FQGNSA. V lost 1 base and J 6 bases, leaving 12 bases between the germline ends. This CDR3 region has 14 residues. The CDR3 coding sequence is TGTGCCAGCAGCTTAGATGGGGCGGGAAAGACCCAGTACTTC. Protein product: CASSLDGAGKTQYF.

The J gene is TRBJ1-6, the V gene TRBV28, with 11 bases matching TRBD1. The CDR3 contains 15 residues. Germline V gene data show CDR1 as MDHEN and CDR2 as SYDVKM. J was trimmed by 9 bases and V by 5 bases; bases with no gene match: 6. The CDR3 region has the DNA TGTGCCAGCAGTACCCCCGGGACAGGGGGTTCACCCCTCCACTTT. Its translation: CASSTPGTGGSPLHF. Full variable domain (outside the CDR3, taken from reference TRBV28 and TRBJ1-6): DVKVTQSSRYLVKRTGEKVFLECVQDMDHENMFWYRQDPGLGLRLIYFSYDVKMKEKGDIPEGYSVSREKKERFSLILESASTNQTSMYLCASSTPGTGGSPLHFGNGTRLTVT.

The chain combines TRBV5-1 with TRBJ1-2; perhaps TRBD1 as D (5 bases). Germline assignment: CDR1 SGHRS and CDR2 YFSETQ. The CDR3 is made up of 13 amino acids. V shed 0 bases and J shed 7 bases, with 10 bases lying between them. The CDR3 is CASSLAATVGYTF. The CDR3 coding sequence is TGCGCCAGCAGCTTGGCGGCGACAGTTGGCTACACCTTC.

This clone has just one count. V usage is TRBV7-9 and J usage is TRBJ2-5; D might be TRBD2 (6 bases). V was pared by 5 bases and J by 2 bases, with 18 bases between. CDR1 is SEHNR, CDR2 FQNEAQ, per germline (reference sequence). The length of the CDR3 is 16 residues. This CDR3 is CASSPTGGWKQETQYF. CDR3 sequence (DNA): TGTGCCAGCAGCCCCACTGGGGGGTGGAAACAAGAGACCCAGTACTTC.

Only one count was recorded for this clone. This rearrangement joins TRBV20-1 to TRBJ1-2; 7 bases are a match to TRBD1. Germline assignment: CDR1 DFQATT and CDR2 SNEGSKA (reference sequence). The length of the CDR3 is 11 residues. The CDR3 DNA is TGCACCGGGACAGACGGTCGTGGCTACACCTTC. Amino acids: CTGTDGRGYTF.

The V gene is TRBV7-2, the J gene TRBJ1-2; no firm D call. Germline V gives CDR1 SGHTA, CDR2 FQGNSA. The CDR3 runs 13 residues. The V end lost 5 bases, the J end lost 3 bases, and 10 bases lay between the germline ends. The CDR3 region has the DNA TGTGCCAGCAGCACCCCTGGGGACTATGGCTACACCTTC. It encodes CASSTPGDYGYTF. Full variable domain (missing parts from reference TRBV7-2 and TRBJ1-2): GAGVSQSPSNKVTEKGKDVELRCDPISGHTALYWYRQSLGQGLEFLIYFQGNSAPDKSGLPSDRFSAERTGGSVSTLTIQRTQQEDSAVYLCASSTPGDYGYTFGSGTRLTVV.

This CDR3 reads CASSPRGDEQYF. The CDR3 nucleotides read TGTGCCAGCTCACCACGCGGAGACGAGCAGTACTTC. The V gene is TRBV18, the J gene TRBJ2-7; D is unresolved. V was pared by 1 base and J by 5 bases, with 6 bases between. The length of the CDR3 is 12 residues. Germline-derived CDR1 and CDR2 are KGHSH and LQKENI.

The chain recombines TRBV11-2 with TRBJ1-2, with D perhaps matching TRBD1 (5 bases). This CDR3 region has 17 residues. The ends were cut back, 0 bases at V and 5 bases at J, with 19 bases in the middle. Germline V lookup: CDR1 SGHAT, CDR2 FQNNGV. The DNA for the CDR3 is TGTGCCAGCAGCTTAGAGGTTTTTGCGGCAGGGCGATATGGCTACACCTTC. As protein: CASSLEVFAAGRYGYTF.

In its sample, this clone was seen once. The gene calls are TRBV28 and TRBJ1-2, with no clear D. CDR3 length: 13 amino acids. Trimming removed 2 bases at V and 4 bases at J, with 8 bases between. Per the germline V gene, CDR1 is MDHEN and CDR2 is SYDVKM. CDR3 residues: CASSLNGPYGYTF. The CDR3 DNA sequence: TGTGCCAGCAGTTTAAACGGCCCCTATGGCTACACCTTC.

The genes are TRBV7-6 and TRBJ1-3, with D possibly being TRBD1 (5 bases). The germline gives CDR1 SGHVS, CDR2 FNYEAQ. V was pared by 4 bases and J by 1 base, with 17 bases between. This CDR3 region has 17 residues. The CDR3 DNA follows: TGTGCCAGCAGCTCACCACTCCGGGGACTTTCTGGAAACACCATATATTTT. Its translation is CASSSPLRGLSGNTIYF.

The chain has TRBV5-1 and TRBJ2-7, with no clear D. This CDR3 comprises 14 residues. V was trimmed by 0 bases and J by 0 bases, leaving 7 bases between them. CDR1 is SGHRS and CDR2 is YFSETQ in the germline V gene. The CDR3 DNA is TGCGCCAGCAGCTTGGGTCCTGACTCCTACGAGCAGTACTTC. Translated, it gives CASSLGPDSYEQYF.

The chain is built from TRBV15 and TRBJ2-3; weak D call: TRBD1 (5 bases). Trimming cost V 5 bases and J 6 bases, with 12 bases left between them. Per the germline V gene, CDR1 is LNHNV and CDR2 is YYDKDF (reference sequence). This CDR3 region has 13 residues. The CDR3 nucleotides read TGTGCCACCAGCGGGGCCGTCGAGGATACGCAGTATTTT. Protein product: CATSGAVEDTQYF.

The V gene is TRBV3-1 (or the pseudogene TRBV3-2), the J gene TRBJ2-7; either TRBD1 or TRBD2 may supply D (5 bases each). The CDR3 is made up of 14 amino acids. The V gene's germline CDR1 is LGHDT and CDR2 YNNKEL (reference sequence). The V and J ends lost 3 bases and 2 bases respectively, with 11 bases between them. CDR3 sequence: CASSQGDIAYEQYF. The CDR3 DNA is TGTGCCAGCAGCCAGGGGGATATCGCCTACGAGCAGTACTTC.

The chain couples TRBV7-9 to TRBJ2-1; TRBD1 is a possible D gene (6 bases). Germline V CDR1 and CDR2: SEHNR, FQNEAQ (reference sequence). V was clipped by 1 base and J by 7 bases, with 14 bases between them. The CDR3 covers 15 residues. The CDR3 reads CASSLVQGKTNEQFF. In DNA form, the CDR3 reads TGTGCCAGCAGCTTAGTACAGGGAAAGACTAATGAGCAGTTCTTC. Using reference TRBV7-9 and TRBJ2-1 for the parts outside the CDR3, the full variable domain is DTGVSQNPRHKITKRGQNVTFRCDPISEHNRLYWYRQTLGQGPEFLTYFQNEAQLEKSRLLSDRFSAERPKGSFSTLEIQRTEQGDSAMYLCASSLVQGKTNEQFFGPGTRLTVL.

The V call is TRBV11-1, the J call TRBJ1-1, with 7 bases fitting TRBD1. CDR1 is SGHAT, CDR2 FQDESV, per germline (reference sequence). J gave up 0 bases and V 8 bases, and 12 bases lay outside the gene matches. The CDR3 extends over 16 amino acids. For the CDR3, the DNA is TGTGCCAGCGCCAGCCACAGGGGAAGCATGAACACTGAAGCTTTCTTT. Encoded protein: CASASHRGSMNTEAFF.

This clone was seen more than once but under ten times. V gene TRBV28 combines with J gene TRBJ1-4; 7 bases fit TRBD1. V trimming: 7 bases; J trimming: 5 bases; junction bases outside the gene matches: 13. CDR1 and CDR2 from the germline V gene are MDHEN and SYDVKM. The CDR3 runs 16 residues. The DNA of the CDR3 is TGTGCCAGCACCCTTAGGGGAGACAGGGAGAATGAAAAACTGTTTTTT. This encodes CASTLRGDRENEKLFF.

The chain carries TRBV14 and TRBJ2-5, with a weak D call TRBD2 (5 bases). The CDR3 covers 12 residues. Germline lookup yields CDR1 SGHDN and CDR2 FVKESK. V gave up 4 bases and J gave up 4 bases, with 7 bases separating them. DNA for the CDR3: TGTGCCAGCAGCCGGAGGAGAGAGACCCAGTACTTC. Its protein product is CASSRRRETQYF.

V and J are TRBV13 and TRBJ1-2, with a tentative D call TRBD1 (6 bases). CDR1 is PRHDT, CDR2 FYEKMQ, per germline (reference sequence). The ends were cut back, 5 bases at V and 2 bases at J, with 18 bases in the middle. This CDR3 contains 16 residues. CDR3 nucleotide sequence: TGTGCCAGCAGCCTAGCCTTGGACAGCGAGAACTATGGCTACACCTTC. Translation gives CASSLALDSENYGYTF.

This chain uses TRBV18 with TRBJ2-7, with 7 positions matching TRBD1. The CDR3 loop spans 15 amino acids. Trimming removed 2 bases from V and 3 bases from J; junction bases left unmatched: 7. The germline CDR1 and CDR2 sequences are KGHSH and LQKENI. CDR3 in amino acids: CASSPTGALNYEQYF. The CDR3 DNA reads as TGTGCCAGCTCACCAACAGGGGCCCTCAACTACGAGCAGTACTTC.